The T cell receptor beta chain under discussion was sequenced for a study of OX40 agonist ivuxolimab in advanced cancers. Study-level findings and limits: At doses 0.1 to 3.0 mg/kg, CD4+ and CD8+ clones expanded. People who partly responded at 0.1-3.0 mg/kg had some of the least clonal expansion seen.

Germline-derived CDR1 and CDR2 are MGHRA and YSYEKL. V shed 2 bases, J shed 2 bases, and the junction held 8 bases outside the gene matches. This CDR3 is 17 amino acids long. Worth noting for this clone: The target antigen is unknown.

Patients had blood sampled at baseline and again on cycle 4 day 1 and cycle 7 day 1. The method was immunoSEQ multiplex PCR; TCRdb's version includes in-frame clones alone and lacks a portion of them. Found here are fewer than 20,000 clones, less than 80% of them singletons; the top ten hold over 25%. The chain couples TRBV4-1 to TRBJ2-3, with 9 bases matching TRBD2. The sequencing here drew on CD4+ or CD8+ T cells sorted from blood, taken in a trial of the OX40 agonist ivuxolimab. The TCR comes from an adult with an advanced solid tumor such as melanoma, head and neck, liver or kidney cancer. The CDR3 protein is CASSQRVAGDLTDTQYF. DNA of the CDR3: TGCGCCAGCAGCCAAAGAGTAGCGGGAGATCTCACAGATACGCAGTATTTT.